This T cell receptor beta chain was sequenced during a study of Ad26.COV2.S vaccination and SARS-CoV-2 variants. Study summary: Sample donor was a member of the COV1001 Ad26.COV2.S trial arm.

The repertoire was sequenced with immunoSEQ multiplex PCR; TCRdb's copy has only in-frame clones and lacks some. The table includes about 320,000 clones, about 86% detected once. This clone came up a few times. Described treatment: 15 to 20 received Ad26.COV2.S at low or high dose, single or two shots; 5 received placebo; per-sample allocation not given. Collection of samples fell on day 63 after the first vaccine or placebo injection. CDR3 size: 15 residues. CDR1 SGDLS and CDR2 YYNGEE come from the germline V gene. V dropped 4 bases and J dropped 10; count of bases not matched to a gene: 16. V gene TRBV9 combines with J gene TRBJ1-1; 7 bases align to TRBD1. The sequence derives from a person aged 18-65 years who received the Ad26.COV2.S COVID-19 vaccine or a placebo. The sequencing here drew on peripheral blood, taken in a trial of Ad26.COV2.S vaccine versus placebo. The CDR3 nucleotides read TGTGCCAGCAGCCCCCAGGGAGGACAGGTCAGGGGAGCTTTCTTT. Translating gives CASSPQGGQVRGAFF.